This T cell receptor (beta chain) was sequenced for a study of blood T cell repertoires in COVID-19. As handled by the study authors: By means of reference gene primer amplification, nucleated cell counts were estimated. Here immunoSEQ multiplex PCR was the method, and the copy in TCRdb shows in-frame clones only, minus some. V, J and clone size derive from that table, while D and trimming were established from the DNA sequence. The sample has some 200,000 clones, almost 85% seen once. This TCR was sampled from a human donor with acute or convalescent COVID-19. The donor label of this sample is uncertain. The material sequenced was peripheral blood.

CDR3 amino acids: CATGPSGIQETQYF. The CDR3 nucleotides read TGTGCCACCGGTCCTAGCGGGATTCAAGAGACCCAGTACTTC. The genes are TRBV19 and TRBJ2-5, with 9 positions matching TRBD2. This CDR3 contains 14 residues. Germline V CDR1 and CDR2: LNHDA, SQIVND (reference sequence). V was pared by 10 bases and J by 2 bases, with 8 bases of the junction left unmatched.